This T cell receptor (beta chain) was observed in a study of blood T cell repertoires in COVID-19 (dated by TCRdb to 2020 to 2021). About the study as a whole: The collaborator samples originated in the United States, Italy and Spain and spanned the acute and convalescent phases of COVID-19. The material from the prospective study consisted of cDNA or gDNA derived from T cells, B-cell-depleted T cells, or PBMCs. The dataset comprised deeply sampled blood TCRbeta repertoires from subjects exposed to, actively infected with, or recovered from COVID-19. A freely available public database, intended as a resource for researchers studying the immune response to SARS-CoV-2, is where the repertoires were released. The samples were drawn from the first 160 participants of the ongoing ImmuneRACE study and from 1,200 or so subjects provided by 6 global collaborators. The sample metadata nearly always contained a de-identified subject ID, COVID-19 status, age in years and sex. Where HLA class I and class II types were available, the types were taken from metadata supplied by the sample provider, not from assay-based typing.

The collaborating institutions used their own protocols to collect whole blood in K2EDTA tubes. Collaborator samples were shipped for TCRbeta analysis as frozen whole blood, isolated PBMCs, or DNA extracted from either sample type. Regarding this clone: What antigen it recognizes has not been identified. No much larger clone is present one base from it, and per-base qualities are unavailable.

General findings and caveats noted by the study authors: How much clinical and demographic metadata was included differed by source and by participant, and the metadata was provided uncurated.

The immunoSEQ Assay, a bias-controlled multiplex PCR, was used to amplify TCRbeta CDR3 regions from genomic DNA. The original methods were these. Nucleated cell counts per sample were estimated from amplification of reference gene primers within the assay. To quantify the absolute abundance of each unique TCRbeta CDR3 rearrangement, sequence reads were collapsed and filtered. Productive Simpson clonality was computed per sample as the square root of Simpson's diversity index over productive rearrangements. The source is immuneACCESS, and TCRdb retained only in-frame sequences with V and J called. Part of the clones is not carried over; for the studies checked, unresolved V genes explain less than half of this, and the remainder is unexplained. That table is the source of V, J and clone size, and D and trimming were worked out from the DNA. This sample lists approximately 270,000 clones; roughly 91% were detected once. More than 0.75% of the sample is held by the ten biggest clonotypes.

From the germline V gene, CDR1 is MDHEN and CDR2 is SYDVKM. The CDR3 starts with the cysteine, ends with the phenylalanine, and has 13 residues. Only CDR3 DNA remains: 39 bases, in frame from the first base. V was cut back by 8 bases and J by 4 bases, leaving a gap of 14 bases between them. Source material: peripheral blood. This receptor was identified in a man aged 30 to 45 with acute or convalescent COVID-19. The rearrangement combines TRBV28 with TRBJ1-2, with a weak D call of TRBD1 (5 bases match). The bases are TGTGCCAGCGCTCTGGGGGGAGTCTATGGCTACACCTTC. It translates as CASALGGVYGYTF.